This T cell receptor beta chain appears in the sequencing data of a study of blood T cell repertoires in COVID-19. Profiled with immunoSEQ multiplex PCR; TCRdb holds only in-frame clones, not every one. The sample holds approximately 270,000 clones; about nine tenths are singletons and the top ten take around 1.7%. Participant ages covered about 18 to 100 years across about 25 US areas. For recovered donors of Cohort 3, there were two negative PCRs, clearance, or symptom resolution. This CDR3 is 17 amino acids long. Germline lookup yields CDR1 SGHRS and CDR2 YFSETQ. The ends lost 0 bases at V and 2 bases at J; junction bases unmatched: 6.

The rearrangement uses TRBV5-1 and TRBJ2-5; 11 positions match TRBD2. The receptor was isolated from a man aged 35-49 years who had recovered from COVID-19. The sample taken for sequencing was PBMCs or T cells enriched from blood (not recorded which). CDR3 bases: TGCGCCAGCAGCTTGGAAGGGACTAGCGGTTTGCAAGAGACCCAGTACTTC. Its translation: CASSLEGTSGLQETQYF.